Listed below are T cell receptor beta chains from one sample, sequenced in a study of PD-1 blockade in classical Hodgkin lymphoma. The table came from immunoSEQ multiplex PCR; TCRdb's copy has only in-frame clones and leaves some out. Found here are roughly 86,000 clones, 83% of them singletons; the top ten hold more than 15%. Material: peripheral blood mononuclear cells (PBMCs), obtained before the fourth cycle of nivolumab. These receptors all come from a human donor with classical Hodgkin lymphoma. Each CDR3 is given with its conserved first and last residue. The D gene is left open where the match is weak. Size is omitted from some rows. Given values are once, few, many or a class for expanded clones.

>-|TRBV7-3|TRBJ2-3|TRBD2
CASSLNKRGLGDTQYF
TGTGCCAGCAGCTTAAATAAGCGGGGTTTGGGAGATACGCAGTATTTT
>-|TRBV10-3|TRBJ2-7|-
CAIQGGLSYEQYF
TGTGCCATTCAGGGAGGCCTCTCCTACGAGCAGTACTTC
>-|TRBV30|TRBJ2-3|-
CAWSFATTDTQYF
TGTGCCTGGAGTTTCGCGACCACAGATACGCAGTATTTT
>-|TRBV19|TRBJ1-2|TRBD1
CASRGQNYGYTF
TGTGCCAGTAGGGGACAGAACTATGGCTACACCTTC
>-|TRBV5-1|TRBJ2-7|-
CASSFTTGAYEQYF
TGCGCCAGCAGCTTTACGACAGGTGCCTACGAGCAGTACTTC
>-|TRBV4-1|TRBJ2-7|TRBD2
CASSRSGGSNTGEQYF
TGCGCCAGCAGCCGGTCGGGGGGGTCCAACACCGGCGAGCAGTACTTC
>few|TRBV5-6|TRBJ1-5|-
CASSLSGNQPQHF
TGTGCCAGCAGCTTGAGTGGTAATCAGCCCCAGCATTTT
>-|TRBV28|TRBJ2-4|TRBD2
CASSRMGLAGGYLAKNIQYF
TGTGCCAGCAGCCGAATGGGACTAGCGGGGGGCTATTTAGCCAAAAACATTCAGTACTTC
>-|TRBV5-4|TRBJ2-1|TRBD2
CASSFGGRADEQFF
TGTGCCAGCAGCTTCGGCGGGAGGGCCGATGAGCAGTTCTTC
>-|TRBV6-5|TRBJ2-2|-
CASRLSGITGELFF
TGTGCCAGCAGGCTGAGCGGAATCACCGGGGAGCTGTTTTTT